The source of this TCR beta chain is a study of blood T cell repertoires in COVID-19. Study-level background: COVID-19 samples collected from the United States, Italy and Spain covered acute and convalescent phases. T cells, B-cell-depleted T cells, or PBMCs provided the cDNA or gDNA that served as material.

Original analysis: Cell counts per sample came from amplifying reference gene primers. Data came from immunoSEQ multiplex PCR; TCRdb stores just in-frame clones and leaves some out. V and J calls plus clone size are reproduced from that table; the DNA served to infer D and trimming. The sample has under 100,000 clones, over 70% seen once. This clone has more than one count but fewer than ten. CDR1 and CDR2 (germline): KGHSH, LQKENI. The CDR3 covers 18 residues. The J segment lost 1 base and the V segment lost 2 bases, leaving 6 bases of the junction unmatched. The V gene is TRBV18, the J gene TRBJ1-6, with 9 bases lining up with TRBD1. The specimen was peripheral blood. The origin of this receptor is a man older than 75 with active or convalescent COVID-19. CDR3 in DNA: TGTGCCAGCTCACCATGGGGAGGACAGGGGTCCTATAATTCACCCCTCCACTTT. Translating it yields CASSPWGGQGSYNSPLHF.